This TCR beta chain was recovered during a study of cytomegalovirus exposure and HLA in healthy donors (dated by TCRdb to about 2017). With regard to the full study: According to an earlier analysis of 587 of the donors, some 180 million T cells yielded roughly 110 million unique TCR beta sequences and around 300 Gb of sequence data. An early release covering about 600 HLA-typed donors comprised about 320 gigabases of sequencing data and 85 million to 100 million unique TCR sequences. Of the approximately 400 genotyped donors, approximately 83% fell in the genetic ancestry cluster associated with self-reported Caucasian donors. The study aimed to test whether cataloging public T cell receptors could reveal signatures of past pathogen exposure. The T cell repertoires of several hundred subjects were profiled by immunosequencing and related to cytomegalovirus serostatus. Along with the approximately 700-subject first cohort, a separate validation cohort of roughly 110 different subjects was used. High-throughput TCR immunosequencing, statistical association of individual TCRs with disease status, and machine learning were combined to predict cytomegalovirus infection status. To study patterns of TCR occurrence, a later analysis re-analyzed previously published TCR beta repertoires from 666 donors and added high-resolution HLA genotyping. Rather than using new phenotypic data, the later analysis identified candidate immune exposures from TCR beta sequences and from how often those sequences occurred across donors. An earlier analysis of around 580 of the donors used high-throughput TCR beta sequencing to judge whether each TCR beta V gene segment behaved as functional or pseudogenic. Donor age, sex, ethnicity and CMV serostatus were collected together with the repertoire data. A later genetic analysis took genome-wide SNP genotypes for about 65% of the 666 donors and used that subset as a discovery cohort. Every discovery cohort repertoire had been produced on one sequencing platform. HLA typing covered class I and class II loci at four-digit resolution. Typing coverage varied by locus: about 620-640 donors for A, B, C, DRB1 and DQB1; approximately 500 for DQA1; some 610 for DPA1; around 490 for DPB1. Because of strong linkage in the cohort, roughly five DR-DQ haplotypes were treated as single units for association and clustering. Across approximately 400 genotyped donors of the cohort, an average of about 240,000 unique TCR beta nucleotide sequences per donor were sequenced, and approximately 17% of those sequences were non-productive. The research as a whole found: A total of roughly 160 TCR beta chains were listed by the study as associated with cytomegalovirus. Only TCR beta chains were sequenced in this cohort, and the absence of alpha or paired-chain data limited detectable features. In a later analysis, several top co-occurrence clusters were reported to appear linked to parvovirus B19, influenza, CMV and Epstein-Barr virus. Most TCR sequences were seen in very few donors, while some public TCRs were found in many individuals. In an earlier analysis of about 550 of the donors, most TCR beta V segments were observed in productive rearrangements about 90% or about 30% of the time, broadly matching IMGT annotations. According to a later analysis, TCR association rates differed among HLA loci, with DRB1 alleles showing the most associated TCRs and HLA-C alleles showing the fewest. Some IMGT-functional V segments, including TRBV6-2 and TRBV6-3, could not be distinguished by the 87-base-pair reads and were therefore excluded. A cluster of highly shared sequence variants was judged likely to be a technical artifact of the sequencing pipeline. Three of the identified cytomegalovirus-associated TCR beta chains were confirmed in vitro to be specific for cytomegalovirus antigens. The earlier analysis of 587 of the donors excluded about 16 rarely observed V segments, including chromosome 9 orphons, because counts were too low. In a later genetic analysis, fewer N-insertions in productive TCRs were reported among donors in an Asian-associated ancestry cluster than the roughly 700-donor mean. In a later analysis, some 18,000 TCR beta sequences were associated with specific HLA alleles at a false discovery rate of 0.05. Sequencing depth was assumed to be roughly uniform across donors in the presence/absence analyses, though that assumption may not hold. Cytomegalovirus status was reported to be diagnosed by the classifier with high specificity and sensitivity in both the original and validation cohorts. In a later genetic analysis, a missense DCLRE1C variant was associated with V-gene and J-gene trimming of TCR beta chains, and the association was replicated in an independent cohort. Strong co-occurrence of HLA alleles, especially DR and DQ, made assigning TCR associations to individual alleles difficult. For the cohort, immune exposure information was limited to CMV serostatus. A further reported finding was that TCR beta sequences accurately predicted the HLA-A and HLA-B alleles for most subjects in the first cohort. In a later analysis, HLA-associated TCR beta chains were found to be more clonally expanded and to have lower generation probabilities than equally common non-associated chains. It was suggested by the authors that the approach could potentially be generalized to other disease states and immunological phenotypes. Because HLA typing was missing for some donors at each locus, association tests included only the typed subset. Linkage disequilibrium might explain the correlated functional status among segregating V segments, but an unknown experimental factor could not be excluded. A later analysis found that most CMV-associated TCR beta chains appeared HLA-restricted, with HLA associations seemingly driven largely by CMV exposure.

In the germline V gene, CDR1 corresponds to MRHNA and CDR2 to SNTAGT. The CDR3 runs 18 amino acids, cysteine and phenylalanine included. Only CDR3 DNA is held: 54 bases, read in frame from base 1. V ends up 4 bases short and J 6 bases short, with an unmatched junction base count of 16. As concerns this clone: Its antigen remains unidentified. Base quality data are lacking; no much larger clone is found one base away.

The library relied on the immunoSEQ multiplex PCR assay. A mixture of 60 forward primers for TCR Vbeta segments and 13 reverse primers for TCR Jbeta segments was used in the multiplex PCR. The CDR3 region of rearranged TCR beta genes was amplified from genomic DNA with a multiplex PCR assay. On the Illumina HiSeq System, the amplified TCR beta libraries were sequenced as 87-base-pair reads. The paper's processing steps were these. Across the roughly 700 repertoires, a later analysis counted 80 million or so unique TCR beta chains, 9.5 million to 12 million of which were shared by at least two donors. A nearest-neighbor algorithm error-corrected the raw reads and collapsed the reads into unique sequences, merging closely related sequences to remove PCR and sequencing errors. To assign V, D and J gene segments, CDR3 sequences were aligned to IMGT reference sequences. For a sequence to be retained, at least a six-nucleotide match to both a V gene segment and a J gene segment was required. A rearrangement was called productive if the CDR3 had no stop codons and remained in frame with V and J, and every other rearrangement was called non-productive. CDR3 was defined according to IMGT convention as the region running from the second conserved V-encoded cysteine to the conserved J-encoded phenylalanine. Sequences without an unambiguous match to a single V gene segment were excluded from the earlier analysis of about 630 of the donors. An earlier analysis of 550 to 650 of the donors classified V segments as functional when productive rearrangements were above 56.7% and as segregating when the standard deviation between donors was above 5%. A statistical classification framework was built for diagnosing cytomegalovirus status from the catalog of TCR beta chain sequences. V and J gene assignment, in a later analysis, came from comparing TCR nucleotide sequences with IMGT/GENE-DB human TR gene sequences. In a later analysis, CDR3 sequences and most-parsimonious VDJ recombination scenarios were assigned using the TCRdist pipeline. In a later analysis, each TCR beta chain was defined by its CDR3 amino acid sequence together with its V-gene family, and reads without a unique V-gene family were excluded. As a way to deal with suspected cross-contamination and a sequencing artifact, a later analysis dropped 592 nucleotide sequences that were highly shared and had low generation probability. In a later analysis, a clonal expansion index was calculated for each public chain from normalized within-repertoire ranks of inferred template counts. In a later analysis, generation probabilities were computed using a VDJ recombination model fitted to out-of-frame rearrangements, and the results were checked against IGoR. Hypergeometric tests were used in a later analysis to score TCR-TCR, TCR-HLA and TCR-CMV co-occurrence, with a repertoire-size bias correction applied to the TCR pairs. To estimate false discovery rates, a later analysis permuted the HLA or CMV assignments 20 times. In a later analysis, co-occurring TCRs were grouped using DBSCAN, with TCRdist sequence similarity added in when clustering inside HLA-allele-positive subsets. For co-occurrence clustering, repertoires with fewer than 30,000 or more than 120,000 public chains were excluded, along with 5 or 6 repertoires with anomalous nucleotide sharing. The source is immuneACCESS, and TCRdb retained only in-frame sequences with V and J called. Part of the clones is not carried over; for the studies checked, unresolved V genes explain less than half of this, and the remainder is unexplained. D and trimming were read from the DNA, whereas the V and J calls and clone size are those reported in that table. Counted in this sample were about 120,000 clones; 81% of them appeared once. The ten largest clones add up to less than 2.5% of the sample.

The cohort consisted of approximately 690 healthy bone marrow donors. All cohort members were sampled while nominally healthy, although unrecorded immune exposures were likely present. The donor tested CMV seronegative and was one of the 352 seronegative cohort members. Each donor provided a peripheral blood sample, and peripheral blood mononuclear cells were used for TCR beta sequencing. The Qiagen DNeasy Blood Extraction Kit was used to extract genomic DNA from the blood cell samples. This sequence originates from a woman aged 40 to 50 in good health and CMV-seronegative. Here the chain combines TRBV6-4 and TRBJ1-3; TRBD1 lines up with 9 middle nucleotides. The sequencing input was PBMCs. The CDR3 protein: CASSVSTGGAVSLNTIYF. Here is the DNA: TGTGCCAGCAGTGTGTCGACAGGGGGAGCAGTTTCCCTAAACACCATATATTTT.